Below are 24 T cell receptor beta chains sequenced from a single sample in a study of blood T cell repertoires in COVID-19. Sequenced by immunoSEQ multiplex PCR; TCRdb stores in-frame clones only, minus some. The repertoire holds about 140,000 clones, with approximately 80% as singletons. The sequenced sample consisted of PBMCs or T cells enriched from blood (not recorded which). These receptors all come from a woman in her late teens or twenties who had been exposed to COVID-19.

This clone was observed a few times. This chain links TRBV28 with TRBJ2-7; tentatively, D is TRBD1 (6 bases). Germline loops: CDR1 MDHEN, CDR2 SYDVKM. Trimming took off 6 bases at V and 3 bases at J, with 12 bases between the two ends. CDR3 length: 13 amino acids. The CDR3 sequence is CASSRDNFYEQYF. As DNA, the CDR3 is TGTGCCAGCAGCCGGGACAACTTCTACGAGCAGTACTTC.

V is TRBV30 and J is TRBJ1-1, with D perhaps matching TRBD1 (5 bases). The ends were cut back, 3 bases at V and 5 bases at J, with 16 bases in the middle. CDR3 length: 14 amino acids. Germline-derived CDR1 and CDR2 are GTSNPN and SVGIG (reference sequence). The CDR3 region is CAWSLLGGKTEAFF. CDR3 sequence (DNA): TGTGCCTGGAGCCTTCTGGGGGGTAAAACTGAAGCTTTCTTT. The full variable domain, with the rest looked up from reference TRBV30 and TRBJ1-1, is SQTIHQWPATLVQPVGSPLSLECTVEGTSNPNLYWYRQAAGRGLQLLFYSVGIGQISSEVPQNLSASRPQDRQFILSSKKLLLSDSGFYLCAWSLLGGKTEAFFGQGTRLTVV.

The CDR3 protein is CASSEAGQGAQYEQYF. CDR3 DNA sequence: TGTGCCAGCAGTGAAGCAGGACAGGGGGCGCAATACGAGCAGTACTTC. This chain uses TRBV6-1 with TRBJ2-7; 11 bases match TRBD1. Looked up from germline, CDR1 is MNHNS and CDR2 is SASEGT. V lost 0 bases and J lost 4; bases outside the gene matches: 5. This CDR3 contains 16 residues.

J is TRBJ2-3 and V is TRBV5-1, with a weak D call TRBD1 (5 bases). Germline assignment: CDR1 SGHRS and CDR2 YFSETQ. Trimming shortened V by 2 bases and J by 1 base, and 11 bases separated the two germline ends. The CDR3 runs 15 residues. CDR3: CASSFRGEGTDTQYF. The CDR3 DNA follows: TGCGCCAGCAGCTTTAGGGGCGAGGGCACAGATACGCAGTATTTT.

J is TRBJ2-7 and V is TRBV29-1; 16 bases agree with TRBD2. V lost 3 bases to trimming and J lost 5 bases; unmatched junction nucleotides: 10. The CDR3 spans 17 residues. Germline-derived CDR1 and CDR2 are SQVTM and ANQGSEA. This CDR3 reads CSVDGGTSGRAYNEQYF. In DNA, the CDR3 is TGCAGCGTTGATGGGGGGACTAGCGGGAGGGCCTATAACGAGCAGTACTTC.

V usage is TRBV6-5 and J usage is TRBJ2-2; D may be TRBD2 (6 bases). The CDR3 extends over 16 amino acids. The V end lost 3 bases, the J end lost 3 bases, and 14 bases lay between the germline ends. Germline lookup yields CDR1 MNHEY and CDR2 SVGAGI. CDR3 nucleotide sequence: TGTGCCAGCAGTTATTTTCCGGGGGTGGACACCGGGGAGCTGTTTTTT. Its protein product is CASSYFPGVDTGELFF.

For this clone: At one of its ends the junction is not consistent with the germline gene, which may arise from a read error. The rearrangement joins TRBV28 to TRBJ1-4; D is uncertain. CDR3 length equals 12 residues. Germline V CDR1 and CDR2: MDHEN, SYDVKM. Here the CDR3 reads CASSFRSGRAVF. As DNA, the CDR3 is TGTGCCAGCAGTTTTAGATCCGGTCGAGCGGTTTTT.

The CDR3 nucleotides read TGTGCCAGCAGCTTAGAGACTAGCGGGATATCAGATACGCAGTATTTT. It specifies CASSLETSGISDTQYF. The chain employs TRBV7-8 and TRBJ2-3; TRBD2 matches 11 bases. The CDR3 runs 16 residues. V lost 1 base and J lost 4; bases outside the gene matches: 4. Germline V gives CDR1 SGHVS, CDR2 FQNEAQ.

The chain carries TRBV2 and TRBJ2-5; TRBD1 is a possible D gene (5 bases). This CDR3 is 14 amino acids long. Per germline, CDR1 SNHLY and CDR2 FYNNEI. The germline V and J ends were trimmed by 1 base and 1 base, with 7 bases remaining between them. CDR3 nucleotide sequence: TGTGCCAGCAGTGAAGAGGACATCCAAGAGACCCAGTACTTC. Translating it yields CASSEEDIQETQYF.

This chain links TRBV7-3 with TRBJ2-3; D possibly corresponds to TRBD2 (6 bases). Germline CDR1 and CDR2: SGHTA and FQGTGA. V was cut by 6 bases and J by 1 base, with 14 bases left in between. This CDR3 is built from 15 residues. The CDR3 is CASSRAGPRTDTQYF. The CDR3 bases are TGTGCCAGCAGTCGAGCGGGCCCCCGCACAGATACGCAGTATTTT.

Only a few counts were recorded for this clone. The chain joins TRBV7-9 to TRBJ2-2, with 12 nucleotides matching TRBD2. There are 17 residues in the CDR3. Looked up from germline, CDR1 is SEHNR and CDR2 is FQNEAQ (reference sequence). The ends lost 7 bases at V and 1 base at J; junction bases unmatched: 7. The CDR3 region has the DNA TGTGCCAGCATCAAAAGGGGACTAGCGGGGAACACCGGGGAGCTGTTTTTT. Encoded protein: CASIKRGLAGNTGELFF. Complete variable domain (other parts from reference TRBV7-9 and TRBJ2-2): DTGVSQNPRHKITKRGQNVTFRCDPISEHNRLYWYRQTLGQGPEFLTYFQNEAQLEKSRLLSDRFSAERPKGSFSTLEIQRTEQGDSAMYLCASIKRGLAGNTGELFFGEGSRLTVL.

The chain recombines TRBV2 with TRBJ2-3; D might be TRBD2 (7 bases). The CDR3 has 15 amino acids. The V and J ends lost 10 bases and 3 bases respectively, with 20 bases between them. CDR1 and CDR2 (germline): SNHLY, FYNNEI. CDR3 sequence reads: CATSNGGAGTDTQYF. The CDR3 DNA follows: TGTGCCACGAGCAATGGGGGGGCAGGGACAGATACGCAGTATTTT.

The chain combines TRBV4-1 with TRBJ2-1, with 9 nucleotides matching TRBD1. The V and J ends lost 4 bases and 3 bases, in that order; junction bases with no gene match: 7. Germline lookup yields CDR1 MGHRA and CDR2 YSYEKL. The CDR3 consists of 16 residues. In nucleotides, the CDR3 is TGCGCCAGCAGCCCGATAGGGACAGGGAGCTACAATGAGCAGTTCTTC. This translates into CASSPIGTGSYNEQFF.

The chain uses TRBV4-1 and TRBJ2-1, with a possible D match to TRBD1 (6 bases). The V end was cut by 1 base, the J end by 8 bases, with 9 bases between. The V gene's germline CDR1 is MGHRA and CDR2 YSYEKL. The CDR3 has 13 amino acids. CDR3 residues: CASSQVGAYEQFF. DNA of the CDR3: TGCGCCAGCAGCCAAGTGGGGGCGTATGAGCAGTTCTTC.

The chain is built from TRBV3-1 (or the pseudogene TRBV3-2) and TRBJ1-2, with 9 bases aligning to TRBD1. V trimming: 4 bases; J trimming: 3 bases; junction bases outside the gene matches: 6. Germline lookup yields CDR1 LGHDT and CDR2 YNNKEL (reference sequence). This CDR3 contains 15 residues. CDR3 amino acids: CASSLRGQGYYGYTF. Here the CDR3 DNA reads TGTGCCAGCAGCCTACGGGGACAGGGTTACTATGGCTACACCTTC.

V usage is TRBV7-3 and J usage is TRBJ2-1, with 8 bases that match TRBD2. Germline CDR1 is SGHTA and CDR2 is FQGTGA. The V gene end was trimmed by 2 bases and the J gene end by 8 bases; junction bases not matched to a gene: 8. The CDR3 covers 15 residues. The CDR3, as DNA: TGTGCCAGCAGCTTAGGTAGCGGGATTTCCGATGAGCAGTTCTTC. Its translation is CASSLGSGISDEQFF.

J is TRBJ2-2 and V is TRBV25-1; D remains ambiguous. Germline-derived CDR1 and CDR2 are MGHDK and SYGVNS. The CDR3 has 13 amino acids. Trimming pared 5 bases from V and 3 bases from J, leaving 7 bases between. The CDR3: CASSIQDTGELFF. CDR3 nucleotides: TGTGCCAGCAGTATACAAGACACCGGGGAGCTGTTTTTT. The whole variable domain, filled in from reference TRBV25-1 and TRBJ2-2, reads EADIYQTPRYLVIGTGKKITLECSQTMGHDKMYWYQQDPGMELHLIHYSYGVNSTEKGDLSSESTVSRIRTEHFPLTLESARPSHTSQYLCASSIQDTGELFFGEGSRLTVL.

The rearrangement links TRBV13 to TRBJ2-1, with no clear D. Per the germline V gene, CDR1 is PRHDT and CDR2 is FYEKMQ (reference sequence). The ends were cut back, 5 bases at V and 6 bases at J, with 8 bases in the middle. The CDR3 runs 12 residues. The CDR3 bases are TGTGCCAGCAGCCTTCACGGCAATGAGCAGTTCTTC. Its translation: CASSLHGNEQFF.

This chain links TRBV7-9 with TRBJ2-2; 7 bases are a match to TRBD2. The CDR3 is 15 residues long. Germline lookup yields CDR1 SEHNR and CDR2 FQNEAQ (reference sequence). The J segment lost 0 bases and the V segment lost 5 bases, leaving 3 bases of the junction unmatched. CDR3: CASSVTSTNTGELFF. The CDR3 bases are TGTGCCAGCAGCGTGACTAGCACGAACACCGGGGAGCTGTTTTTT.

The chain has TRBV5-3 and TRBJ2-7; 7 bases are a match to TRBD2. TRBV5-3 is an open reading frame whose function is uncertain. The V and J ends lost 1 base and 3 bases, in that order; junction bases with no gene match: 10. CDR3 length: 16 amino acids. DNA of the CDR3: TGTGCCAGAAGCTTGCCGTACCAAACTAGCGTCTACGAGCAGTACTTC. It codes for CARSLPYQTSVYEQYF.

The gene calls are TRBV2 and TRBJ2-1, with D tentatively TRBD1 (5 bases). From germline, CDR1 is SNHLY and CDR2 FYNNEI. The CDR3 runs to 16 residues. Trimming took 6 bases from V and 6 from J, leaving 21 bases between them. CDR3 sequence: CASRDTYSFSRNEQFF. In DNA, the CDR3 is TGTGCCAGCAGGGACACATACAGTTTCTCCCGCAATGAGCAGTTCTTC.

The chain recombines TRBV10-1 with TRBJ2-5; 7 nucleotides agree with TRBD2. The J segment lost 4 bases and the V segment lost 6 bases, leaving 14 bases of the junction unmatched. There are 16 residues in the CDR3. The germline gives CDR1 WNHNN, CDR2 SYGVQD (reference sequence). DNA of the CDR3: TGCGCCAGCAGCCCCGGGACTACGACAACATTAGAGACCCAGTACTTC. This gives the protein CASSPGTTTTLETQYF.

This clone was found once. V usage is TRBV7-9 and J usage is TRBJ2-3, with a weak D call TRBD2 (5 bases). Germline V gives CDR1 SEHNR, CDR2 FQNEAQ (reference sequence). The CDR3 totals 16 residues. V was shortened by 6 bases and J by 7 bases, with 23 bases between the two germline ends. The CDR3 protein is CASSPRLGRQRNTQYF. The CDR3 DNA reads TGTGCCAGCAGTCCAAGATTAGGGCGCCAGCGGAATACGCAGTATTTT.

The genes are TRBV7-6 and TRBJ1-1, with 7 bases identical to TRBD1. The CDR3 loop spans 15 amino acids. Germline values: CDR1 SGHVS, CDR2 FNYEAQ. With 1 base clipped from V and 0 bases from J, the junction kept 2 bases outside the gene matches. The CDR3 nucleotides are TGTGCCAGCAGCTTAGTGCAGGGGGTGAACACTGAAGCTTTCTTT. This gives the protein CASSLVQGVNTEAFF. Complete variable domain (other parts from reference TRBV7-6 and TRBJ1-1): GAGVSQSPRYKVTKRGQDVALRCDPISGHVSLYWYRQALGQGPEFLTYFNYEAQQDKSGLPNDRFSAERPEGSISTLTIQRTEQRDSAMYRCASSLVQGVNTEAFFGQGTRLTVV.